A selection of T cell receptor beta chains follows, all from one sample in a study of blood T cell repertoires in COVID-19. TCRdb's copy holds only in-frame clones and misses some; the assay was immunoSEQ multiplex PCR. The sample carries almost 500,000 clones, approximately 91% recorded once. Sequencing was done on a sample of PBMCs or T cells enriched from blood (not recorded which). The receptor source for this set is a woman aged 55-70 years who had recovered from COVID-19. The CDR3 runs from the conserved cysteine through the conserved F or W. D genes are given only for firm matches.

J	length	V	D	CDR3	DNA
TRBJ1-2	15	TRBV11-2	TRBD1	CASSTYRGGTYGYTF	TGTGCCAGCAGCACATACAGGGGGGGAACCTATGGCTACACCTTC
TRBJ2-3	16	TRBV27	TRBD2	CASMPLASGSTDTQYF	TGTGCCAGCATGCCCCTTGCTAGCGGGAGCACAGATACGCAGTATTTT
TRBJ2-1	15	TRBV30	TRBD1	CAWRTGSTYYNEQFF	TGTGCCTGGAGGACAGGGTCTACCTATTACAATGAGCAGTTCTTC
TRBJ1-2	15	TRBV3-1/TRBV3-2	NA	CASRPFFQSATSYTF	TGTGCCAGCAGGCCTTTTTTTCAGAGCGCCACCAGCTACACCTTC
TRBJ2-5	13	TRBV3-1/TRBV3-2	NA	CASSQVRGETQYF	TGTGCCAGCAGCCAAGTGCGAGGAGAGACCCAGTACTTC
TRBJ2-5	15	TRBV7-6	NA	CASSLSLAGQETQYF	TGTGCCAGCAGCTTAAGTTTGGCAGGCCAAGAGACCCAGTACTTC
TRBJ2-1	16	TRBV19	TRBD1	CASSISLGTGALGQFF	TGTGCCAGTAGTATTTCGTTGGGGACAGGGGCCCTGGGGCAGTTCTTC
TRBJ1-1	14	TRBV7-8	NA	CASSFDGPGTEAFF	TGTGCCAGCAGCTTCGACGGTCCGGGCACTGAAGCTTTCTTT
TRBJ2-3	11	TRBV3-1/TRBV3-2	NA	CASSLMDTQYF	TGTGCCAGCAGCCTCATGGATACGCAGTATTTT
TRBJ1-5	16	TRBV6-1	TRBD1	CASSGGQTYSNQPQHF	TGTGCCAGCAGTGGGGGACAGACGTATAGCAATCAGCCCCAGCATTTT
TRBJ1-1	16	TRBV10-3	TRBD1	CAISNPGTGPNTEAFF	TGTGCCATCAGTAACCCCGGGACAGGGCCGAACACTGAAGCTTTCTTT
TRBJ1-5	13	TRBV27	NA	CASSYRENQPQHF	TGTGCCAGCAGTTACAGGGAGAATCAGCCCCAGCATTTT
TRBJ2-1	12	TRBV3-1/TRBV3-2	TRBD2	CASSPRGGEQFF	TGTGCCAGCAGCCCGCGGGGGGGGGAGCAGTTCTTC
TRBJ1-5	14	TRBV19	NA	CASLEGGSSQPQHF	TGTGCCAGTCTCGAGGGAGGTTCTAGTCAGCCCCAGCATTTT
TRBJ2-7	15	TRBV5-1	TRBD1	CASSPDRVPSYEQYF	TGCGCCAGCAGCCCGGACAGGGTCCCTTCCTACGAGCAGTACTTC
TRBJ1-2	15	TRBV6-1	NA	CASSEGAGVLYGYTF	TGTGCCAGCAGTGAAGGTGCGGGGGTCCTCTATGGCTACACCTTC
TRBJ2-7	18	TRBV4-1	TRBD1	CASSQDFLLGTGNYEQYF	TGCGCCAGCAGCCAAGATTTTTTATTAGGGACAGGGAACTACGAGCAGTACTTC
TRBJ2-2	13	TRBV19	NA	CASSIVPAGELFF	TGTGCCAGTAGTATAGTTCCGGCCGGGGAGCTGTTTTTT
TRBJ1-2	14	TRBV27	TRBD1	CASTPLRGRGGYTF	TGTGCCAGCACCCCGCTCAGGGGGAGAGGGGGCTACACCTTC
TRBJ1-5	15	TRBV7-2	NA	CASSKQVVGDQPQHF	TGTGCCAGCAGCAAACAGGTGGTTGGTGATCAGCCCCAGCATTTT
TRBJ2-3	12	TRBV7-2	NA	CASSLRGGTQYF	TGTGCCAGCAGCTTAAGGGGCGGTACGCAGTATTTT
TRBJ1-1	13	TRBV29-1	NA	CSVDQGMNTEAFF	TGCAGCGTTGACCAGGGTATGAACACTGAAGCTTTCTTT
TRBJ2-3	19	TRBV24-1	NA	CATSDPSRKTGKSTDTQYF	TGTGCCACCAGTGATCCGTCCCGTAAGACGGGGAAGAGCACAGATACGCAGTATTTT
TRBJ1-2	14	TRBV6-1	TRBD1	CASSDPGGRSGYTF	TGTGCCAGCAGTGATCCAGGGGGGCGGTCCGGGTACACCTTC
TRBJ2-1	15	TRBV5-1	TRBD2	CASSLVAGGDNEQFF	TGCGCCAGCAGCTTGGTAGCGGGGGGAGACAATGAGCAGTTCTTC
TRBJ1-5	16	TRBV7-8	TRBD1	CASSLAPGQVVQPQHF	TGTGCCAGCAGCTTAGCGCCTGGACAGGTGGTACAGCCCCAGCATTTT
TRBJ2-2	14	TRBV5-6	NA	CASSLAENTGELFF	TGTGCCAGCAGCTTGGCAGAGAACACCGGGGAGCTGTTTTTT
TRBJ2-3	15	TRBV5-1	NA	CASSLGRGWTDTQYF	TGCGCCAGCAGCTTGGGGAGGGGTTGGACAGATACGCAGTATTTT
TRBJ1-2	14	TRBV5-1	TRBD1	CASSWGQGGVGYTF	TGCGCCAGCAGCTGGGGACAGGGAGGTGTTGGCTACACCTTC
TRBJ1-5	13	TRBV4-1	NA	CASSQDPVQPQHF	TGCGCCAGCAGCCAAGATCCAGTTCAGCCCCAGCATTTT
TRBJ1-2	17	TRBV27	TRBD1	CASSSRTIQGRLYGYTF	TGTGCCAGCAGTTCGCGAACTATACAGGGGAGGCTTTATGGCTACACCTTC
TRBJ1-2	12	TRBV2	NA	CASTSSGYGYTF	TGTGCCAGCACCTCGTCGGGGTATGGCTACACCTTC
TRBJ1-1	13	TRBV19	NA	CASSIGPSTEAFF	TGTGCCAGTAGTATTGGCCCTAGCACTGAAGCTTTCTTT
TRBJ1-5	13	TRBV3-1/TRBV3-2	NA	CASSQDLLQPQHF	TGTGCCAGCAGCCAAGATCTTCTCCAGCCCCAGCATTTT
TRBJ1-2	14	TRBV11-2	NA	CASSSPAQEGGYTF	TGTGCCAGCAGCTCCCCTGCACAGGAGGGCGGCTACACCTTC
TRBJ1-6	16	TRBV5-1	TRBD1	CASSLITGQTNSPLHF	TGCGCCAGCAGCTTGATTACGGGACAGACTAATTCACCCCTCCACTTT
TRBJ1-3	12	TRBV5-6	TRBD1	CASSLAGQGAYF	TGTGCCAGCAGCTTGGCCGGACAGGGAGCCTATTTT
TRBJ1-5	15	TRBV6-5	NA	CASSYSGQSNQPQHF	TGTGCCAGCAGTTACTCTGGGCAGAGCAATCAGCCCCAGCATTTT